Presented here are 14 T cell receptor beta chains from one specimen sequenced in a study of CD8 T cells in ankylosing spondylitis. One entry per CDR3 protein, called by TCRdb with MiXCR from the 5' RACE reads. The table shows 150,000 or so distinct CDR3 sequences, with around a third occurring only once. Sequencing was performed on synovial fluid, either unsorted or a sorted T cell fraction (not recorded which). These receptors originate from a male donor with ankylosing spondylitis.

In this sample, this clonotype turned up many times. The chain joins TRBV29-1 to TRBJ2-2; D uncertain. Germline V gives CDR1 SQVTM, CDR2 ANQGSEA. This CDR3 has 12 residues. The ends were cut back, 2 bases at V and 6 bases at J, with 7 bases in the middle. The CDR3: CSVELDPGELFF. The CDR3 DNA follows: TGCAGCGTTGAACTAGACCCCGGGGAGCTGTTTTTT.

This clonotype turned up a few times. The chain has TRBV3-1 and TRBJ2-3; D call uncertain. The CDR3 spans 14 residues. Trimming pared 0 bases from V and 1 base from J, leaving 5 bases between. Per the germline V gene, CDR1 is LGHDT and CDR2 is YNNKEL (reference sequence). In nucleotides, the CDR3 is TGTGCCAGCAGCCAAGATGGAGGCACAGATACGCAGTATTTT. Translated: CASSQDGGTDTQYF.

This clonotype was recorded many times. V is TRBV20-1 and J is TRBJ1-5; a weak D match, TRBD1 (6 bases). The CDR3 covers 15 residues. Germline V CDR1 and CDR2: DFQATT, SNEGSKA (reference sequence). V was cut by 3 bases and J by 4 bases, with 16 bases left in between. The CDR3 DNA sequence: TGCAGTGCTAGTATACCCGGGACAACGAATCAGCCCCAGCATTTT. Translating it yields CSASIPGTTNQPQHF.

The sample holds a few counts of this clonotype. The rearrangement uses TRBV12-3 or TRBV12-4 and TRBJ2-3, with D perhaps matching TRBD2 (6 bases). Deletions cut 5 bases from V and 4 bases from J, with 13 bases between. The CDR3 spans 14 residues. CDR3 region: CASSPRLVSDTQYF. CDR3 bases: TGTGCCAGCAGTCCCCGACTAGTTTCAGATACGCAGTATTTT.

The CDR3: CASSFGLAPMHEQYF. The DNA for the CDR3 is TGTGCCAGCAGCTTCGGACTAGCCCCAATGCACGAGCAGTACTTC. This chain uses TRBV7-3 with TRBJ2-7; 8 bases align to TRBD2. Per germline, CDR1 SGHTA and CDR2 FQGTGA. V shed 3 bases and J 5 bases; nucleotides not matched to a gene: 9. This CDR3 has 15 residues.

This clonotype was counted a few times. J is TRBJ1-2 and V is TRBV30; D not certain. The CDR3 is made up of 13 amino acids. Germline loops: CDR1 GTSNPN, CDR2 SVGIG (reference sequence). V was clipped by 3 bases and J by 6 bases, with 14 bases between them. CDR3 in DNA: TGTGCCTGGAGGAGGCAGGAAGTCGATGGCTACACCTTC. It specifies CAWRRQEVDGYTF.

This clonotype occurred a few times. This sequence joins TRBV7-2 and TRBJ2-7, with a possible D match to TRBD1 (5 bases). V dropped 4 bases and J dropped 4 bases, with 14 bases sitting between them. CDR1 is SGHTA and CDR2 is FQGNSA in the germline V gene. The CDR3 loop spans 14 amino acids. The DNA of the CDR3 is TGTGCCAGCAGCTCCCGGATGGGGCATTACGAGCAGTACTTC. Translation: CASSSRMGHYEQYF.

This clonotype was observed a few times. The chain's CDR3 is CASSIPGTVGNYGYTF. In DNA form, the CDR3 reads TGTGCCAGCAGCATACCCGGGACGGTTGGGAACTATGGCTACACCTTC. The V and J genes are TRBV7-9 and TRBJ1-2; D possibly corresponds to TRBD1 (5 bases). The germline gives CDR1 SEHNR, CDR2 FQNEAQ (reference sequence). This CDR3 has 16 amino acids. V lost 5 bases to trimming and J lost 2 bases, with 18 bases between them.

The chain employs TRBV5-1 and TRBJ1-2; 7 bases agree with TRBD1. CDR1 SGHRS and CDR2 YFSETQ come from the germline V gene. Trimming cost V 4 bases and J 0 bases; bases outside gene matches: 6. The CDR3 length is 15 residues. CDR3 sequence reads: CASSPSTGTNYGYTF. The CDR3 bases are TGCGCCAGCAGCCCATCGACAGGGACTAACTATGGCTACACCTTC.

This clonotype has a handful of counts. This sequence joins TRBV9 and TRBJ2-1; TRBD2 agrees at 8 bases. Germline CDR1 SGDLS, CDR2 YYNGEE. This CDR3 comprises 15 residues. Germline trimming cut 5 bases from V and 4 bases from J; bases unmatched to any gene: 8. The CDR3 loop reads CASSTGGEGYNEQFF. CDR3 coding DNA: TGTGCCAGCAGTACGGGGGGGGAAGGGTACAATGAGCAGTTCTTC.

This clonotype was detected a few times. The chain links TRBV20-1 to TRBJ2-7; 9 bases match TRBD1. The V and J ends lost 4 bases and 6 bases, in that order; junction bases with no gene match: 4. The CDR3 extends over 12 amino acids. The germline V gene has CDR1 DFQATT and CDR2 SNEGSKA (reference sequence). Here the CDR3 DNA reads TGCAGTGCTAAACAGGGGGCGTTCGAGCAGTACTTC. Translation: CSAKQGAFEQYF.

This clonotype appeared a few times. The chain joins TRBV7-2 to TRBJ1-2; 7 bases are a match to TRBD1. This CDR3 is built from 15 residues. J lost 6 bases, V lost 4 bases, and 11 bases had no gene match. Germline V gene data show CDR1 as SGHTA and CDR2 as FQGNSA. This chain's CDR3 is CASSSYRGLSNGYTF. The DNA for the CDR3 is TGTGCCAGCAGCTCCTACAGGGGCCTGTCGAATGGCTACACCTTC.

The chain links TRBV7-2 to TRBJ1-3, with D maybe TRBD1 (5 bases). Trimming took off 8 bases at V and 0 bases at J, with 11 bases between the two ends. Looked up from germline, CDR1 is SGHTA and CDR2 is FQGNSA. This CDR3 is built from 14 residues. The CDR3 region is CASGRGGSGNTIYF. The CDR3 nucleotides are TGTGCCAGCGGGCGGGGGGGCTCTGGAAACACCATATATTTT.

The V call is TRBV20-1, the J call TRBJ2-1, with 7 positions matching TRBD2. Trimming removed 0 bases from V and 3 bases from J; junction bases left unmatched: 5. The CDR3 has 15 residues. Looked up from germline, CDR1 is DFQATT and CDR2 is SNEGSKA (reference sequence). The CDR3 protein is CSARDERDFYNEQFF. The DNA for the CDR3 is TGCAGTGCTAGAGATGAGCGGGATTTCTACAATGAGCAGTTCTTC.